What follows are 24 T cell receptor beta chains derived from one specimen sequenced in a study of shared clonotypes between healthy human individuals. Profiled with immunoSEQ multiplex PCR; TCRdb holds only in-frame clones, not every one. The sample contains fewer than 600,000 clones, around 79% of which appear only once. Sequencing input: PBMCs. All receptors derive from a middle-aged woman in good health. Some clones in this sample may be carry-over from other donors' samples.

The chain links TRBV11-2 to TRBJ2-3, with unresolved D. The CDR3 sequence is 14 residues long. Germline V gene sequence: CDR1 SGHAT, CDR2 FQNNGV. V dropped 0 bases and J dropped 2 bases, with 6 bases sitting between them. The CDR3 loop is CASSLDQSTDTQYF. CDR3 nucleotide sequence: TGTGCCAGCAGCTTAGATCAGTCCACAGATACGCAGTATTTT.

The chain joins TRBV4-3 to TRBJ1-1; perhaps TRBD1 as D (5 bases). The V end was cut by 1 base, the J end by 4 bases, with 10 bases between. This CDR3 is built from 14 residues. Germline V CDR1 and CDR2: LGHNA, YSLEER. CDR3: CASSQAPGSTEAFF. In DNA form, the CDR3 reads TGCGCCAGCAGCCAAGCGCCAGGGTCCACTGAAGCTTTCTTT.

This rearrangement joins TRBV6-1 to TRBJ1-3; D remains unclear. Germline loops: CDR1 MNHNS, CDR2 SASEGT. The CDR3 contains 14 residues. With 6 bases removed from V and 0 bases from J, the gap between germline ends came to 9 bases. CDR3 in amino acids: CASRRHSSGNTIYF. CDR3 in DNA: TGTGCCAGCAGAAGACATAGCTCTGGAAACACCATATATTTT.

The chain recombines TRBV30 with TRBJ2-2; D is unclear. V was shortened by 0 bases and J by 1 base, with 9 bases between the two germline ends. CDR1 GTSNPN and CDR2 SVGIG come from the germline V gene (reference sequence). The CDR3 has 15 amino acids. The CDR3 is CAWSVMAVNTGELFF. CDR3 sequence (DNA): TGTGCCTGGAGTGTAATGGCAGTGAACACCGGGGAGCTGTTTTTT. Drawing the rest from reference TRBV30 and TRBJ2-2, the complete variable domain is SQTIHQWPATLVQPVGSPLSLECTVEGTSNPNLYWYRQAAGRGLQLLFYSVGIGQISSEVPQNLSASRPQDRQFILSSKKLLLSDSGFYLCAWSVMAVNTGELFFGEGSRLTVL.

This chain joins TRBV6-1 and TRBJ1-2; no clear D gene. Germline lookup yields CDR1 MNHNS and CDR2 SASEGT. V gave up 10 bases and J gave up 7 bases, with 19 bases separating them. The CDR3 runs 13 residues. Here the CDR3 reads CATRWESLSGYTF. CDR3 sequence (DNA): TGTGCCACCCGGTGGGAATCGCTATCTGGCTACACCTTC.

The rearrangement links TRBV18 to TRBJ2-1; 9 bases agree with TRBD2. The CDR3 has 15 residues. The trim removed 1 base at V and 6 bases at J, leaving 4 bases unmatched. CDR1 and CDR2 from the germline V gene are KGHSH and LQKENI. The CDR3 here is CASSPLTSGFNEQFF. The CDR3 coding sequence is TGTGCCAGCTCACCACTGACTAGCGGATTCAATGAGCAGTTCTTC.

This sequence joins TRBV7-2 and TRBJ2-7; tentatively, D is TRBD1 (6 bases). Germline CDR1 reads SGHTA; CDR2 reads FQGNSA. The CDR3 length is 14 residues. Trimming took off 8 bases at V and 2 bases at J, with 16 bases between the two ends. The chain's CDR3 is CASGKGDIAYEQYF. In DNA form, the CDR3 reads TGTGCCAGCGGGAAAGGGGACATAGCCTACGAGCAGTACTTC.

The CDR3 sequence is CATSRVSHLKPLDYGYTF. CDR3 coding DNA: TGTGCCACCAGCAGAGTTTCACATCTAAAGCCTCTAGACTATGGCTACACCTTC. This chain links TRBV15 with TRBJ1-2; D call uncertain. Germline CDR1 reads LNHNV; CDR2 reads YYDKDF (reference sequence). V lost 1 base and J lost 3, with 21 bases in between. This CDR3 comprises 18 residues. The full variable domain, with the rest looked up from reference TRBV15 and TRBJ1-2, is DAMVIQNPRYQVTQFGKPVTLSCSQTLNHNVMYWYQQKSSQAPKLLFHYYDKDFNNEADTPDNFQSRRPNTSFCFLDIRSPGLGDTAMYLCATSRVSHLKPLDYGYTFGSGTRLTVV.

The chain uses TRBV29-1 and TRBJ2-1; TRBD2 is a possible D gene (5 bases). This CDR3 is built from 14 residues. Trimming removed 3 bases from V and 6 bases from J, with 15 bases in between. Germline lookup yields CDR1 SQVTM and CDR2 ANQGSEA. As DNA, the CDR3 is TGCAGCGTTGATAACGGGATACTTCCCAATGAGCAGTTCTTC. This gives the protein CSVDNGILPNEQFF.

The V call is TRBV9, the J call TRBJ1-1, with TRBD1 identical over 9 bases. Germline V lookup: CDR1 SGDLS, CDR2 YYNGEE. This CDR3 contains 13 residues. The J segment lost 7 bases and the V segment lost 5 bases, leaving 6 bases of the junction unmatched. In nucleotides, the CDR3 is TGTGCCAGCAGGGGACAGGGAGCGATTGAAGCTTTCTTT. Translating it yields CASRGQGAIEAFF.

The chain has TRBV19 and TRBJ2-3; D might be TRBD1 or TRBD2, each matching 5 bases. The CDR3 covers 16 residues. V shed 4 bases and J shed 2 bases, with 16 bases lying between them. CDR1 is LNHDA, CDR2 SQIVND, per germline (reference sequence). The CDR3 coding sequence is TGTGCCAGTAGTACCGGGACGCTCAGGTACACAGATACGCAGTATTTT. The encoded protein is CASSTGTLRYTDTQYF.

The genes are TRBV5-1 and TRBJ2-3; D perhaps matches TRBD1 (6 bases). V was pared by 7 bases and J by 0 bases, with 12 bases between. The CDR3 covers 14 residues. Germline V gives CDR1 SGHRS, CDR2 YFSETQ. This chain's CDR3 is CASYIGQSTDTQYF. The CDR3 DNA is TGCGCCAGCTATATTGGACAGAGCACAGATACGCAGTATTTT.

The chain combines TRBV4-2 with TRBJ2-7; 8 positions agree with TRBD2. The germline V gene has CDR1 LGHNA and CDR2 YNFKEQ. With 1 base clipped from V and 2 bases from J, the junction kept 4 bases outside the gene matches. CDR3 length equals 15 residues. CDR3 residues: CASSQVSSGTYEQYF. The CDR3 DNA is TGTGCCAGCAGCCAAGTGAGTAGCGGGACCTACGAGCAGTACTTC.

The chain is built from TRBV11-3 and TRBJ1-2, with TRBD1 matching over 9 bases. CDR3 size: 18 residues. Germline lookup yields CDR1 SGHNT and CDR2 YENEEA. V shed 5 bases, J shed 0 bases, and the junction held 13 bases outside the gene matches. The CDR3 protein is CASSPRGTGNRANYGYTF. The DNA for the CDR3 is TGTGCCAGCAGCCCTAGAGGGACAGGGAATAGGGCTAACTATGGCTACACCTTC.

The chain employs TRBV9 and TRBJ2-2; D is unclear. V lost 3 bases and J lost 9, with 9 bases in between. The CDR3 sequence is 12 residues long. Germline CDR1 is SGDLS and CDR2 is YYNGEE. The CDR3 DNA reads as TGTGCCAGCAGCGAGGGCCCCTGGGAGCTGTTTTTT. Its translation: CASSEGPWELFF.

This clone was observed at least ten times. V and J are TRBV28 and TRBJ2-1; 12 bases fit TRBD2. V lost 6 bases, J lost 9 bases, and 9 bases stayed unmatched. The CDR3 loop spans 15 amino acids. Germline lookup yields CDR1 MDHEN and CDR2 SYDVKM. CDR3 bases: TGTGCCAGCAGACCTAGCGGGAGGGCCACGGGTGAGCAGTTCTTC. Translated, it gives CASRPSGRATGEQFF.

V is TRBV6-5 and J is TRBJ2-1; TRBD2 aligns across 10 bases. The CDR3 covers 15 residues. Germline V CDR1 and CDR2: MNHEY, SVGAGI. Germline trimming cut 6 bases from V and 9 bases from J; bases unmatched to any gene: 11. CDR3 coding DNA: TGTGCCAGCAGCCGCTTTCTAGCGGGAGTCCGTGAGCAGTTCTTC. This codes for CASSRFLAGVREQFF.

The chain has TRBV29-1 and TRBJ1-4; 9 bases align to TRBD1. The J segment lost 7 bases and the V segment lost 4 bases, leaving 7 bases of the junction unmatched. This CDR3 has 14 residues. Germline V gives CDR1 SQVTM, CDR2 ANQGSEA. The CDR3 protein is CSVAPTGGFEKLFF. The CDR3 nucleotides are TGCAGCGTTGCACCGACAGGGGGATTTGAAAAACTGTTTTTT.

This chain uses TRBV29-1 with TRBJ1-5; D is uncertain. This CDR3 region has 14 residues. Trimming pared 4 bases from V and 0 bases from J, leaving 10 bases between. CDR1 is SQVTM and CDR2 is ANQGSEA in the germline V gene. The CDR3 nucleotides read TGCAGCGTTGTCTTTCCCAATAGCAATCAGCCCCAGCATTTT. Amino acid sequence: CSVVFPNSNQPQHF.

CDR3 in DNA: TGTGCCATCAGTGAAAGGGGTAGCGGGTTGCCCTACGAGCAGTACTTC. This encodes CAISERGSGLPYEQYF. V gene TRBV10-3 combines with J gene TRBJ2-7; 7 nucleotides align to TRBD2. Per germline, CDR1 ENHRY and CDR2 SYGVKD. The V gene end was trimmed by 3 bases and the J gene end by 2 bases; junction bases not matched to a gene: 10. The CDR3 covers 16 residues.

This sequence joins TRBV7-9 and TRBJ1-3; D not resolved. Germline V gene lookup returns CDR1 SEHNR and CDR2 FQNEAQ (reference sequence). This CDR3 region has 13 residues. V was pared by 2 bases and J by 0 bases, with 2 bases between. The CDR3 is CASSLSSGNTIYF. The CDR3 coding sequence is TGTGCCAGCAGCTTATCCTCTGGAAACACCATATATTTT.

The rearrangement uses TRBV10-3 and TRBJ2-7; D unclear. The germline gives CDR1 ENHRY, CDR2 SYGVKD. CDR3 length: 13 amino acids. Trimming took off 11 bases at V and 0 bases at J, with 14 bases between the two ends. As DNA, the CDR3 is TGTGCCGAGGTGGTCACGTCCTCCTACGAGCAGTACTTC. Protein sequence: CAEVVTSSYEQYF.

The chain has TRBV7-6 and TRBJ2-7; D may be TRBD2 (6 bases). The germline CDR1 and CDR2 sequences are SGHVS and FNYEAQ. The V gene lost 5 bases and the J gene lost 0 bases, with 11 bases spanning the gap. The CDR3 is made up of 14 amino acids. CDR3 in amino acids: CASSPEGSSYEQYF. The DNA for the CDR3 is TGTGCCAGCAGCCCGGAGGGGAGCTCCTACGAGCAGTACTTC.

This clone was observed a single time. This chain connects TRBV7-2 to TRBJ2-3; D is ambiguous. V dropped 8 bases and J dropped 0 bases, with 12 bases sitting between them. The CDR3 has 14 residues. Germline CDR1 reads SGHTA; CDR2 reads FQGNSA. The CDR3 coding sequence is TGTGCCAGCTTCCGAGACACTAGCACAGATACGCAGTATTTT. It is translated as CASFRDTSTDTQYF.